This T cell receptor beta chain came from a study of T cell responses to AZD1222 COVID-19 vaccine. Study observations and caveats: Among vaccine-associated CD4 TCRs, coverage spanned spike, with dominance at 160-218 and 743-854. Per reports, nearly half of all spike-specific TCRs target regions that are unmutated in variants.

V was clipped by 4 bases and J by 7 bases; unmatched bases: 6. The V gene's germline CDR1 is LGHDT and CDR2 YNNKEL (reference sequence). The CDR3 contains 15 residues. In its sample, this clone was seen once. Its cognate antigen is unknown. Generated by immunoSEQ multiplex PCR, the TCRdb table keeps only in-frame clones and is missing some. This sample has more than 150,000 clones, with 88% found just once. The TCR sequence derives from an adult in good health. Sequences were derived from peripheral blood, sampled on day 0 of AZD1222 vaccination. V and J are TRBV3-1 (or the pseudogene TRBV3-2) and TRBJ2-5; 13 nucleotides agree with TRBD2. DNA of the CDR3: TGTGCCAGCAGCCCCTGGACTAGCGGGAGCGGGACCCAGTACTTC. As protein: CASSPWTSGSGTQYF.